What follows are 21 T cell receptor beta chains derived from one specimen sequenced in a study of CD8+ T cells in alopecia areata. The sequencing template was cDNA reverse transcribed from extracted RNA. The assay was immunoSEQ multiplex PCR, and TCRdb's table has in-frame clones only and misses some. Among about 100,000 clones listed, roughly 55% were seen once. The material sequenced was NKG2D-low CD8+ T cells sorted from blood. Receptors were obtained from a human donor with alopecia areata.

The chain is built from TRBV29-1 and TRBJ2-4, with D uncertain. CDR3 length: 15 amino acids. Trimming cost V 0 bases and J 0 bases, with 9 bases left between them. Germline V gives CDR1 SQVTM, CDR2 ANQGSEA. For the CDR3, the DNA is TGCAGCGTTGAAGATGGTGGGCTAGCCAAAAACATTCAGTACTTC. Amino acids: CSVEDGGLAKNIQYF. Based on the CDR3 plus reference TRBV29-1 and TRBJ2-4, the full variable domain is SAVISQKPSRDICQRGTSLTIQCQVDSQVTMMFWYRQQPGQSLTLIATANQGSEATYESGFVIDKFPISRPNLTFSTLTVSNMSPEDSSIYLCSVEDGGLAKNIQYFGAGTRLSVL.

The chain links TRBV14 to TRBJ2-5; D not certain. The CDR3 is 16 residues long. Trimming stripped 2 bases from V and 0 bases from J, with 13 bases between. The germline gives CDR1 SGHDN, CDR2 FVKESK. CDR3 nucleotide sequence: TGTGCCAGCAGCCAAAGAAGACTCAAGTACCAAGAGACCCAGTACTTC. Translating it yields CASSQRRLKYQETQYF.

The chain has TRBV10-1 and TRBJ2-7; a weak D match, TRBD2 (5 bases). The V end was cut by 9 bases, the J end by 0 bases, with 12 bases between. This CDR3 is 13 amino acids long. CDR1 WNHNN and CDR2 SYGVQD come from the germline V gene (reference sequence). In nucleotides, the CDR3 is TGCGCCAGGCTCCGGGATCACTCCTACGAGCAGTACTTC. Encoded protein: CARLRDHSYEQYF.

By its share, this clone is medium-sized. The chain carries TRBV28 and TRBJ1-2, with D unresolved. The CDR3 runs 11 residues. The V end lost 6 bases, the J end lost 4 bases, and 6 bases lay between the germline ends. Germline V gene data show CDR1 as MDHEN and CDR2 as SYDVKM. The DNA for the CDR3 is TGTGCCAGCAGATTTGCCTATGGCTACACCTTC. Its translation: CASRFAYGYTF.

V and J are TRBV5-4 and TRBJ2-7; no definite D call. The CDR3 runs to 13 residues. Trimming removed 0 bases from V and 4 bases from J, with 8 bases in between. Germline V gene sequence: CDR1 SGHNT, CDR2 YYREEE (reference sequence). The CDR3 protein is CASSLGVEYEQYF. The CDR3 nucleotides are TGTGCCAGCAGCTTGGGGGTCGAGTACGAGCAGTACTTC.

The chain couples TRBV13 to TRBJ2-1, with a possible D match to TRBD1 (6 bases). The germline CDR1 and CDR2 sequences are PRHDT and FYEKMQ (reference sequence). V lost 5 bases and J lost 8, with 13 bases in between. CDR3 length: 13 amino acids. The CDR3 region has the DNA TGTGCCAGCAGCGTGACAGGCCCCGATGAGCAGTTCTTC. It codes for CASSVTGPDEQFF.

J is TRBJ1-5 and V is TRBV7-9; D unclear. With 1 base removed from V and 4 bases from J, the gap between germline ends came to 8 bases. CDR3 length: 14 amino acids. Germline CDR1 and CDR2: SEHNR and FQNEAQ (reference sequence). The CDR3 DNA reads TGTGCCAGCAGCTTAGGCACATCAAATCAGCCCCAGCATTTT. As protein: CASSLGTSNQPQHF.

This clone was observed a few times. The DNA for the CDR3 is TGTGCCAGCAGCCCGGGACAGGGGCCGAACACTGAAGCTTTCTTT. Its translation: CASSPGQGPNTEAFF. The chain uses TRBV13 and TRBJ1-1; 10 nucleotides match TRBD1. The CDR3 extends over 15 amino acids. Germline CDR1 reads PRHDT; CDR2 reads FYEKMQ (reference sequence). V gave up 5 bases and J gave up 1 base; unmatched junction bases: 4.

The V gene is TRBV7-8, the J gene TRBJ2-7; D ambiguous. V was pared by 1 base and J by 3 bases, with 4 bases between. Germline CDR1 and CDR2: SGHVS and FQNEAQ. This CDR3 spans 12 amino acids. In DNA, the CDR3 is TGTGCCAGCAGCTTAGGCAGCTACGAGCAGTACTTC. Translating gives CASSLGSYEQYF. Full variable domain (remainder filled in from reference TRBV7-8 and TRBJ2-7): GAGVSQSPRYKVAKRGQDVALRCDPISGHVSLFWYQQALGQGPEFLTYFQNEAQLDKSGLPSDRFFAERPEGSVSTLKIQRTQQEDSAVYLCASSLGSYEQYFGPGTRLTVT.

Turning to this clone: Other DNA sequences within the sample encode an identical CDR3. This rearrangement joins TRBV27 to TRBJ2-6; no clear D. The CDR3 runs 14 residues. Germline V gives CDR1 MNHEY, CDR2 SMNVEV (reference sequence). Between the trimmed V and J ends, which lost 3 bases and 6 bases, there was a span of 9 bases. DNA for the CDR3: TGTGCCAGCAGTTTGGGCAGCGCGGCCAACGTCCTGACTTTC. Its protein is CASSLGSAANVLTF.

The gene calls are TRBV27 and TRBJ1-2, with 7 bases fitting TRBD1. Trimming took 3 bases from V and 1 from J; bases not matched to a gene: 5. CDR1 is MNHEY and CDR2 is SMNVEV in the germline V gene (reference sequence). The CDR3 length is 15 residues. The DNA for the CDR3 is TGTGCCAGCAGTTTCGGGACAGATGTTAACTATGGCTACACCTTC. It encodes CASSFGTDVNYGYTF.

The chain recombines TRBV27 with TRBJ2-7; 7 positions agree with TRBD1. This CDR3 contains 13 residues. V trimming: 4 bases; J trimming: 6 bases; junction bases outside the gene matches: 6. CDR1 MNHEY and CDR2 SMNVEV come from the germline V gene (reference sequence). CDR3 residues: CASSSGGIIEQYF. CDR3 sequence (DNA): TGTGCCAGCAGTTCAGGGGGTATTATCGAGCAGTACTTC.

This clone was seen only a few times. This chain joins TRBV7-9 and TRBJ2-1; possibly TRBD2 for D (6 bases). Trimming shortened V by 1 base and J by 7 bases, and 11 bases separated the two germline ends. The germline gives CDR1 SEHNR, CDR2 FQNEAQ (reference sequence). This CDR3 is 14 amino acids long. For the CDR3, the DNA is TGTGCCAGCAGCTTAGGATTAGGGAGGAATGAGCAGTTCTTC. Translated: CASSLGLGRNEQFF.

Only a few counts were recorded for this clone. The rearrangement uses TRBV4-1 and TRBJ2-7; unclear D gene. The CDR3 runs 15 residues. Germline lookup yields CDR1 MGHRA and CDR2 YSYEKL. Trimming shortened V by 1 base and J by 1 base, and 11 bases separated the two germline ends. Here the CDR3 reads CASSQGQSPSYEQYF. The CDR3 DNA reads TGCGCCAGCAGCCAAGGCCAGTCACCTTCCTACGAGCAGTACTTC.

V gene TRBV6-5 combines with J gene TRBJ1-4; 7 bases match TRBD1. Losses at the gene ends were 4 bases for V and 4 bases for J; bases not matched to a gene: 6. Germline V lookup: CDR1 MNHEY, CDR2 SVGAGI. The length of the CDR3 is 15 residues. The CDR3 loop reads CASSFTGVLNEKLFF. CDR3 DNA: TGTGCCAGCAGTTTCACAGGGGTCCTTAATGAAAAACTGTTTTTT.

The chain has TRBV9 and TRBJ1-1; no firm D call. The germline CDR1 and CDR2 sequences are SGDLS and YYNGEE. V lost 0 bases and J lost 0, with 6 bases in between. CDR3 size: 14 residues. The CDR3 DNA is TGTGCCAGCAGCGTAGTTGTGATGAACACTGAAGCTTTCTTT. Its translation: CASSVVVMNTEAFF.

The chain recombines TRBV4-1 with TRBJ2-2; TRBD2 aligns across 10 bases. The CDR3 consists of 15 residues. Germline CDR1 is MGHRA and CDR2 is YSYEKL. The J segment lost 5 bases and the V segment lost 3 bases, leaving 3 bases of the junction unmatched. This CDR3 reads CASSHVTSGTGELFF. The CDR3, as DNA: TGCGCCAGCAGCCACGTGACTAGCGGGACCGGGGAGCTGTTTTTT.

The chain has TRBV7-6 and TRBJ1-1; 8 positions match TRBD1. Germline loops: CDR1 SGHVS, CDR2 FNYEAQ. CDR3 size: 15 residues. V shed 5 bases and J 4 bases; nucleotides not matched to a gene: 9. The CDR3 nucleotides are TGTGCCAGCAGCGCCTCGGGACAGGTGGTCACTGAAGCTTTCTTT. Its translation is CASSASGQVVTEAFF.

The rearrangement uses TRBV12-5 and TRBJ2-1, with D possibly matching TRBD1 (6 bases). Trimming pared 6 bases from V and 4 bases from J, leaving 25 bases between. The CDR3 runs 18 residues. Germline-derived CDR1 and CDR2 are LGHNT and FRNRAP. The CDR3: CASGQGLGNRLVYNEQFF. The CDR3 DNA is TGTGCTAGTGGCCAGGGGCTCGGAAACCGACTCGTATACAATGAGCAGTTCTTC.

This clone was seen only a few times. This rearrangement joins TRBV28 to TRBJ1-1; no definite D call. CDR3 size: 14 residues. Germline CDR1 is MDHEN and CDR2 is SYDVKM. Between the trimmed V and J ends, which lost 1 base and 10 bases, there was a span of 16 bases. DNA for the CDR3: TGTGCCAGCAGTTTATCCATTTACAACGGAGCAGCTTTCTTT. Protein product: CASSLSIYNGAAFF.

The chain combines TRBV19 with TRBJ2-1, with D unclear. This CDR3 comprises 11 residues. CDR1 and CDR2 from the germline V gene are LNHDA and SQIVND (reference sequence). V shed 8 bases and J shed 4 bases, with 6 bases lying between them. The chain's CDR3 is CASSRYNEQFF. For the CDR3, the DNA is TGTGCCAGTTCACGGTACAATGAGCAGTTCTTC.